The rows below give T cell receptor beta chains drawn from one sample of a study of T-cell memory formation after mild COVID-19. TCRdb ran MiXCR on the 5' RACE reads and lists one entry per CDR3 protein. In the table there are some 350,000 distinct CDR3 sequences, roughly 15% of which are singletons. The sample was PBMCs or a T cell subset sorted from them (not recorded which). Receptor source: a man between 18 and 35 years old who had mild COVID-19 (a few samples of this study predate the infection). Cell type and time point are not known. The CDR3 runs from the conserved cysteine through the conserved F or W. A D gene is named only where the DNA matches it firmly. Not every row has a clone size; where given, it reads once, few, many or a size class.

V gene	clone size	J gene	D gene	CDR3 DNA	CDR3 protein
TRBV5-1	-	TRBJ2-3	-	TGCGCCAGCAGCCCCCCCAGGGGCGGCGGACCAGATACGCAGTATTTT	CASSPPRGGGPDTQYF
TRBV7-8	-	TRBJ1-5	-	TGTGCCAGCAGCCCCGGGGAGGATAGCAATCAGCCCCAGCATTTT	CASSPGEDSNQPQHF
TRBV9	-	TRBJ2-5	-	TGTGCCAGCAGCGTAGTTGCCCGTCACGGGACCCAGTACTTC	CASSVVARHGTQYF
TRBV6-5	-	TRBJ1-2	-	TGTGCCAGCAGTCAACAGGGAATGGGGAACTATGGCTACACCTTC	CASSQQGMGNYGYTF
TRBV5-1	-	TRBJ2-1	-	TGCGCCAGCAGCTTGTCGGGGGATACCTACAATGAGCAGTTCTTC	CASSLSGDTYNEQFF
TRBV7-6	-	TRBJ1-1	TRBD1	TGTGCCAGCAGATTGGACAGGGGGGCAAACACTGAAGCTTTCTTT	CASRLDRGANTEAFF
TRBV13	few	TRBJ1-1	-	TGTGCCAGCAGCTTAGCCTACTTGAACACTGAAGCTTTCTTT	CASSLAYLNTEAFF
TRBV2	many	TRBJ2-4	-	TGTGCCAGCAGTTTCAGCCAGGGTCCAAACATTCAGTACTTC	CASSFSQGPNIQYF
TRBV5-1	few	TRBJ1-3	TRBD1	TGCGCCAGCAGCCTGGGACAGTCGACCTCTGGAAACACCATATATTTT	CASSLGQSTSGNTIYF
TRBV6-6	few	TRBJ2-5	-	TGTGCCAGCAGGGACTATGCCCAGTACTTC	CASRDYAQYF
TRBV10-3	few	TRBJ2-7	-	TGTGCCACCTATTCCGGGACCACCAACTCCTACGAGCAGTACTTC	CATYSGTTNSYEQYF
TRBV7-2	-	TRBJ1-2	TRBD1	TGTGCCAGCAGCCAGTATACAGGGGTGAGCTACACCTTC	CASSQYTGVSYTF
TRBV7-2	many	TRBJ2-3	-	TGTGCCAGCAGCCCGGGTGTACTGGATACGCAGTATTTT	CASSPGVLDTQYF
TRBV6-2/TRBV6-3	few	TRBJ2-3	-	TGTGCCAGCAGTTACTCGGCGGGGTACACAGATACGCAGTATTTT	CASSYSAGYTDTQYF
TRBV12-3/TRBV12-4	few	TRBJ2-7	-	TGTGCCAGCAGTTTCTCCACGGCCTCCTACGAGCAGTACTTC	CASSFSTASYEQYF
TRBV5-1	many	TRBJ1-2	-	TGCGCCAGCAGCCGAGGTGAGGATGGCTACACCTTC	CASSRGEDGYTF
TRBV29-1	-	TRBJ2-1	TRBD1	TGCAGCGTTGCGGACAGGCACTACAATGAGCAGTTCTTC	CSVADRHYNEQFF
TRBV19	-	TRBJ2-2	TRBD1	TGTGCCAGTAGTGCGGACAGGGACACCGGGGAGCTGTTTTTT	CASSADRDTGELFF
TRBV5-1	-	TRBJ1-1	-	TGCGCCAGCAGCTTGGTTGGAATCCAGGCGGGGACAAAAGGTGAAGCTTTCTTT	CASSLVGIQAGTKGEAFF
TRBV25-1	-	TRBJ2-5	-	TGTGCCAGCGGGAGTGTGGAGACCCAGTACTTC	CASGSVETQYF
TRBV11-3	few	TRBJ2-3	TRBD1	TGTGCCAGCAGCCTCGGGACAGGGAGAGGGACGCAGTATTTT	CASSLGTGRGTQYF
TRBV5-1	-	TRBJ2-7	-	TGCGCCAGCAGCTTGGCTACAGGCAGAGCCTACGAGCAGTACTTC	CASSLATGRAYEQYF